Listed below are T cell receptor beta chains from one sample, sequenced in a study of shared clonotypes between healthy human individuals. Here immunoSEQ multiplex PCR was the method, and the copy in TCRdb shows in-frame clones only, minus some. The data show roughly 1,600,000 clones, with around 98.5% seen just once and roughly 0.36% held by the top ten. Sequencing was done on a sample of naive CD4+ T cells sorted from blood. These receptors all come from a young man in good health. Each CDR3 is given with its conserved first and last residue. D genes are given only for firm matches. Clone size appears in some rows only: once, few, many, or a class for an expanded clone.

V gene: TRBV9
J gene: TRBJ2-3
clone size: -
D gene: TRBD2
CDR3 protein: CASSGTRSTDTQYF
CDR3 DNA: TGTGCCAGCAGCGGGACTAGAAGCACAGATACGCAGTATTTT

V gene: TRBV4-1
J gene: TRBJ1-4
clone size: -
D gene: -
CDR3 protein: CASSLIKETNEKLFF
CDR3 DNA: TGCGCCAGCAGCCTTATTAAAGAAACTAATGAAAAACTGTTTTTT

V gene: TRBV18
J gene: TRBJ2-1
clone size: -
D gene: TRBD2
CDR3 protein: CASSPERGNEQFF
CDR3 DNA: TGTGCCAGCTCACCGGAGCGGGGGAATGAGCAGTTCTTC

V gene: TRBV29-1
J gene: TRBJ1-1
clone size: -
D gene: TRBD1
CDR3 protein: CSVRQGTEAFF
CDR3 DNA: TGCAGCGTGAGACAGGGGACCGAAGCTTTCTTT

V gene: TRBV7-8
J gene: TRBJ1-3
clone size: -
D gene: -
CDR3 protein: CASSLYSGPSGNTIYF
CDR3 DNA: TGTGCCAGCAGCTTATATTCCGGGCCCTCTGGAAACACCATATATTTT

V gene: TRBV29-1
J gene: TRBJ2-1
clone size: -
D gene: TRBD2
CDR3 protein: CSAEAGLMYNEQFF
CDR3 DNA: TGCAGCGCTGAAGCGGGACTTATGTACAATGAGCAGTTCTTC

V gene: TRBV2
J gene: TRBJ2-1
clone size: -
D gene: TRBD2
CDR3 protein: CASSAGTSSPVGRFF
CDR3 DNA: TGTGCCAGCAGCGCCGGGACTAGCTCTCCAGTGGGAAGGTTCTTC

V gene: TRBV29-1
J gene: TRBJ1-2
clone size: -
D gene: TRBD1
CDR3 protein: CSVGPDRGPHYGYTF
CDR3 DNA: TGCAGCGTTGGACCGGACAGGGGACCTCACTACGGCTACACCTTC

V gene: TRBV10-2
J gene: TRBJ2-1
clone size: -
D gene: TRBD1
CDR3 protein: CASSGQGSSYNEQFF
CDR3 DNA: TGCGCCAGCAGTGGACAGGGAAGCTCCTACAATGAGCAGTTCTTC

V gene: TRBV7-2
J gene: TRBJ1-5
clone size: -
D gene: TRBD1
CDR3 protein: CASSLGLNGQGNQPQHF
CDR3 DNA: TGTGCCAGCAGCTTAGGGCTGAACGGACAGGGGAATCAGCCCCAGCATTTT

V gene: TRBV2
J gene: TRBJ2-1
clone size: -
D gene: TRBD2
CDR3 protein: CASTLSGRFDEQFF
CDR3 DNA: TGTGCCAGCACCCTTAGCGGGAGGTTCGATGAGCAGTTCTTC

V gene: TRBV27
J gene: TRBJ2-2
clone size: -
D gene: -
CDR3 protein: CASKRRGLGGTGELFF
CDR3 DNA: TGTGCCAGCAAGCGTCGGGGGCTGGGGGGGACCGGGGAGCTGTTTTTT

V gene: TRBV10-1
J gene: TRBJ2-7
clone size: -
D gene: -
CDR3 protein: CASSGFQTGEQYF
CDR3 DNA: TGCGCCAGCAGTGGATTCCAAACAGGGGAGCAGTACTTC

V gene: TRBV5-1
J gene: TRBJ2-5
clone size: -
D gene: -
CDR3 protein: CASSLIRNQETQYF
CDR3 DNA: TGCGCCAGCAGCTTGATTCGCAACCAAGAGACCCAGTACTTC

V gene: TRBV11-3
J gene: TRBJ2-2
clone size: -
D gene: -
CDR3 protein: CASSSTSFGTRANTGELFF
CDR3 DNA: TGTGCCAGCAGCTCAACTAGTTTCGGGACACGTGCGAACACCGGGGAGCTGTTTTTT

V gene: TRBV15
J gene: TRBJ1-4
clone size: -
D gene: TRBD1
CDR3 protein: CATSTQGGTNEKLFF
CDR3 DNA: TGTGCCACCAGCACACAGGGGGGTACTAATGAAAAACTGTTTTTT

V gene: TRBV4-3
J gene: TRBJ2-5
clone size: -
D gene: -
CDR3 protein: CASSQEFRGTQYF
CDR3 DNA: TGCGCCAGCAGCCAAGAGTTTCGAGGGACCCAGTACTTC

V gene: TRBV7-2
J gene: TRBJ2-5
clone size: -
D gene: -
CDR3 protein: CASSERRAQEETQYF
CDR3 DNA: TGTGCCAGCAGCGAGCGGAGGGCCCAGGAAGAGACCCAGTACTTC

V gene: TRBV6-5
J gene: TRBJ1-1
clone size: -
D gene: -
CDR3 protein: CASSPRGKDRKAFF
CDR3 DNA: TGTGCCAGCAGCCCAAGGGGTAAAGACCGCAAAGCTTTCTTT

V gene: TRBV6-5
J gene: TRBJ2-7
clone size: -
D gene: -
CDR3 protein: CASRPGTRYEQYF
CDR3 DNA: TGTGCCAGCCGGCCCGGGACCCGCTACGAGCAGTACTTC

V gene: TRBV9
J gene: TRBJ1-2
clone size: -
D gene: -
CDR3 protein: CASSVVGDSPLGYTF
CDR3 DNA: TGTGCCAGCAGCGTAGTGGGAGACAGCCCCCTGGGCTACACCTTC

V gene: TRBV27
J gene: TRBJ2-7
clone size: -
D gene: -
CDR3 protein: CASSLSFGFPYEQYF
CDR3 DNA: TGTGCCAGCAGTTTATCGTTCGGGTTCCCCTACGAGCAGTACTTC

V gene: TRBV5-5
J gene: TRBJ1-1
clone size: -
D gene: -
CDR3 protein: CASSLAGWNTEAFF
CDR3 DNA: TGTGCCAGCAGCTTGGCCGGGTGGAACACTGAAGCTTTCTTT

V gene: TRBV18
J gene: TRBJ2-7
clone size: -
D gene: -
CDR3 protein: CASSPPVSGDEQYF
CDR3 DNA: TGTGCCAGCTCACCACCGGTGTCAGGGGACGAGCAGTACTTC

V gene: TRBV2
J gene: TRBJ2-1
clone size: -
D gene: TRBD2
CDR3 protein: CASSELSSGSYGEQFF
CDR3 DNA: TGTGCCAGCAGTGAACTGTCTAGCGGGAGTTACGGTGAGCAGTTCTTC

V gene: TRBV7-2
J gene: TRBJ2-1
clone size: once
D gene: -
CDR3 protein: CASSSWVSSYNEQFF
CDR3 DNA: TGTGCCAGCAGCTCGTGGGTCTCGTCCTACAATGAGCAGTTCTTC

V gene: TRBV29-1
J gene: TRBJ2-7
clone size: -
D gene: -
CDR3 protein: CSVRGPAYEQYF
CDR3 DNA: TGCAGCGTCCGTGGACCGGCCTACGAGCAGTACTTC

V gene: TRBV4-3
J gene: TRBJ2-1
clone size: -
D gene: TRBD2
CDR3 protein: CASSLIRGGDQFF
CDR3 DNA: TGCGCCAGCAGCCTCATCCGGGGGGGCGACCAGTTCTTC

V gene: TRBV28
J gene: TRBJ2-7
clone size: -
D gene: TRBD2
CDR3 protein: CASSLLAGDFYEQYF
CDR3 DNA: TGTGCCAGCAGTTTACTGGCGGGAGATTTTTACGAGCAGTACTTC

V gene: TRBV6-5
J gene: TRBJ1-5
clone size: few
D gene: -
CDR3 protein: CASWQLNQPQHF
CDR3 DNA: TGTGCCAGCTGGCAGCTGAATCAGCCCCAGCATTTT

V gene: TRBV7-9
J gene: TRBJ2-3
clone size: -
D gene: TRBD1
CDR3 protein: CASRRQGASDTQYF
CDR3 DNA: TGTGCCAGCAGGAGGCAGGGGGCCTCAGATACGCAGTATTTT

V gene: TRBV9
J gene: TRBJ2-7
clone size: -
D gene: TRBD2
CDR3 protein: CASSVEASRGGEQYF
CDR3 DNA: TGTGCCAGCAGCGTAGAGGCCTCCCGGGGGGGCGAGCAGTACTTC

V gene: TRBV5-1
J gene: TRBJ2-7
clone size: -
D gene: TRBD1
CDR3 protein: CASSGGQGRAYEQYF
CDR3 DNA: TGCGCCAGCAGCGGCGGACAGGGGCGAGCCTACGAGCAGTACTTC

V gene: TRBV7-8
J gene: TRBJ1-2
clone size: -
D gene: -
CDR3 protein: CASSLPVFGGYTF
CDR3 DNA: TGTGCCAGCAGCTTACCCGTATTTGGGGGCTACACCTTC

V gene: TRBV5-4
J gene: TRBJ1-2
clone size: -
D gene: -
CDR3 protein: CASSLAGSGGGYTF
CDR3 DNA: TGTGCCAGCAGCTTGGCCGGTTCTGGGGGAGGCTACACCTTC

V gene: TRBV18
J gene: TRBJ1-1
clone size: -
D gene: TRBD1
CDR3 protein: CASSAGQPTEAFF
CDR3 DNA: TGTGCCAGCTCGGCGGGACAGCCGACTGAAGCTTTCTTT

V gene: TRBV27
J gene: TRBJ2-7
clone size: -
D gene: -
CDR3 protein: CASSLSVEDSYEQYF
CDR3 DNA: TGTGCCAGCAGTTTATCGGTGGAGGACTCCTACGAGCAGTACTTC

V gene: TRBV10-2
J gene: TRBJ1-5
clone size: -
D gene: -
CDR3 protein: CASSESSRTNQPQHF
CDR3 DNA: TGCGCCAGCAGTGAGTCGAGCAGGACAAATCAGCCCCAGCATTTT

V gene: TRBV28
J gene: TRBJ1-1
clone size: -
D gene: -
CDR3 protein: CASSPGLPIPRSEAFF
CDR3 DNA: TGTGCCAGCAGTCCCGGGCTCCCCATCCCAAGGTCTGAAGCTTTCTTT

V gene: TRBV27
J gene: TRBJ1-1
clone size: -
D gene: TRBD1
CDR3 protein: CAPQGADTEAFF
CDR3 DNA: TGTGCCCCACAGGGGGCGGACACTGAAGCTTTCTTT

V gene: TRBV27
J gene: TRBJ2-2
clone size: once
D gene: -
CDR3 protein: CASSTTGRNTGELFF
CDR3 DNA: TGTGCCAGCAGTACAACAGGGCGGAACACCGGGGAGCTGTTTTTT

V gene: TRBV5-1
J gene: TRBJ2-7
clone size: -
D gene: TRBD2
CDR3 protein: CASSLEGGSWPEQYF
CDR3 DNA: TGCGCCAGCAGCTTGGAAGGCGGGAGTTGGCCCGAGCAGTACTTC

V gene: TRBV6-1
J gene: TRBJ1-5
clone size: -
D gene: -
CDR3 protein: CASSDLGSQPQHF
CDR3 DNA: TGTGCCAGCAGTGATTTGGGGAGTCAGCCCCAGCATTTT

V gene: TRBV27
J gene: TRBJ2-2
clone size: -
D gene: TRBD2
CDR3 protein: CASSFREGLAGFANTGELFF
CDR3 DNA: TGTGCCAGCAGTTTTCGGGAGGGACTAGCGGGCTTCGCGAACACCGGGGAGCTGTTTTTT

V gene: TRBV9
J gene: TRBJ2-7
clone size: -
D gene: -
CDR3 protein: CASSTRFVGEQYF
CDR3 DNA: TGTGCCAGCAGCACCCGGTTTGTGGGCGAGCAGTACTTC

V gene: TRBV6-6
J gene: TRBJ1-5
clone size: -
D gene: -
CDR3 protein: CASSLGGPGNQPQHF
CDR3 DNA: TGTGCCAGCAGTTTAGGGGGGCCGGGCAATCAGCCCCAGCATTTT

V gene: TRBV7-2
J gene: TRBJ2-1
clone size: -
D gene: -
CDR3 protein: CASSLAGRSYNEQFF
CDR3 DNA: TGTGCCAGCAGCTTAGCGGGCAGATCCTACAATGAGCAGTTCTTC

V gene: TRBV29-1
J gene: TRBJ2-2
clone size: -
D gene: -
CDR3 protein: CSAPGLLNTGELFF
CDR3 DNA: TGCAGCGCGCCGGGACTTTTGAACACCGGGGAGCTGTTTTTT

V gene: TRBV27
J gene: TRBJ1-1
clone size: -
D gene: -
CDR3 protein: CASSLLGQPTEAFF
CDR3 DNA: TGTGCCAGCAGTTTATTGGGGCAGCCCACTGAAGCTTTCTTT

V gene: TRBV11-2
J gene: TRBJ2-1
clone size: -
D gene: TRBD1
CDR3 protein: CASSPDRAEEQFF
CDR3 DNA: TGTGCCAGCAGCCCGGACAGGGCCGAAGAGCAGTTCTTC

V gene: TRBV19
J gene: TRBJ1-5
clone size: -
D gene: -
CDR3 protein: CASSSGGIEDQPQHF
CDR3 DNA: TGTGCCAGTTCCAGCGGGGGGATTGAGGATCAGCCCCAGCATTTT

V gene: TRBV18
J gene: TRBJ1-4
clone size: -
D gene: TRBD1
CDR3 protein: CASSPGTGFEKLFF
CDR3 DNA: TGTGCCAGCTCACCGGGGACAGGTTTCGAAAAACTGTTTTTT

V gene: TRBV4-2
J gene: TRBJ2-6
clone size: -
D gene: -
CDR3 protein: CASSQGGSRGSGANVLTF
CDR3 DNA: TGTGCCAGCAGCCAAGGAGGATCGAGAGGGTCTGGGGCCAACGTCCTGACTTTC